The 20 T cell receptor beta chains in this list originate from one sample, sequenced in a study of T cell responses to AZD1222 COVID-19 vaccine. Sequencing used immunoSEQ multiplex PCR; TCRdb keeps in-frame clones, though not all of them. The data show 100,000 or so clones, with about 86% seen just once and around 1.5% held by the top ten. The starting material was peripheral blood, obtained on day 0 of AZD1222 vaccination. The receptors shown here come from an adult in good health.

This clone was detected a few times. The CDR3 DNA reads TGTGCCAGCAGTTTGTGGACTGAAGCTTTCTTT. As protein: CASSLWTEAFF. This chain connects TRBV28 to TRBJ1-1; no clear D gene. From germline, CDR1 is MDHEN and CDR2 SYDVKM. The CDR3 covers 11 residues. The germline V and J ends were trimmed by 3 bases and 5 bases, with 4 bases remaining between them.

The rearrangement links TRBV7-2 to TRBJ1-2; no firm D call. The CDR3 contains 14 residues. The germline V and J ends were trimmed by 1 base and 5 bases, with 11 bases remaining between them. Per germline, CDR1 SGHTA and CDR2 FQGNSA. The CDR3 reads CASSLGGFGYGYTF. The DNA for the CDR3 is TGTGCCAGCAGCTTAGGGGGTTTCGGGTATGGCTACACCTTC.

V is TRBV7-9 and J is TRBJ2-1; weak D call: TRBD1 (6 bases). Trimming shortened V by 5 bases and J by 2 bases, and 13 bases separated the two germline ends. The CDR3 runs to 15 residues. Germline CDR1 and CDR2: SEHNR and FQNEAQ (reference sequence). The CDR3 DNA reads TGTGCCAGCAGCCCGGACAGAATTCCCTACAATGAGCAGTTCTTC. This sequence encodes CASSPDRIPYNEQFF.

The rearrangement uses TRBV6-1 and TRBJ2-3; TRBD1 aligns across 10 bases. Germline V lookup: CDR1 MNHNS, CDR2 SASEGT. Unmatched junction bases numbered 4, after V lost 3 bases and J lost 1 base. The length of the CDR3 is 16 residues. In DNA form, the CDR3 reads TGTGCCAGCAGTGAGTCGGGGACAGGGGGCACAGATACGCAGTATTTT. Its translation is CASSESGTGGTDTQYF.

The chain is built from TRBV7-9 and TRBJ1-5; D ambiguous. Deletions cut 5 bases from V and 4 bases from J, with 12 bases between. This CDR3 comprises 14 residues. The germline V gene has CDR1 SEHNR and CDR2 FQNEAQ (reference sequence). The CDR3 DNA follows: TGTGCCAGCAGCCCTTGGCAGGAGAATCAGCCCCAGCATTTT. It translates to CASSPWQENQPQHF. Variable domain in full (rest from reference TRBV7-9 and TRBJ1-5): DTGVSQNPRHKITKRGQNVTFRCDPISEHNRLYWYRQTLGQGPEFLTYFQNEAQLEKSRLLSDRFSAERPKGSFSTLEIQRTEQGDSAMYLCASSPWQENQPQHFGDGTRLSIL.

This clone appeared a single time. J is TRBJ2-7 and V is TRBV27; 12 nucleotides align to TRBD2. The J segment lost 1 base and the V segment lost 6 bases, leaving 4 bases of the junction unmatched. The CDR3 runs to 15 residues. CDR1 is MNHEY, CDR2 SMNVEV, per germline (reference sequence). Written as DNA, the CDR3 is TGTGCCAGCAGGAAGACTAGCGGGGGATCCTACGAGCAGTACTTC. Its protein is CASRKTSGGSYEQYF.

The chain couples TRBV7-2 to TRBJ2-1, with 7 bases fitting TRBD1. The V gene end was trimmed by 0 bases and the J gene end by 1 base; junction bases not matched to a gene: 3. This CDR3 has 16 residues. Germline-derived CDR1 and CDR2 are SGHTA and FQGNSA. The CDR3 DNA is TGTGCCAGCAGCTTAGCGAAGGGGGCATCCTACAATGAGCAGTTCTTC. This codes for CASSLAKGASYNEQFF. The full variable domain, with the rest looked up from reference TRBV7-2 and TRBJ2-1, is GAGVSQSPSNKVTEKGKDVELRCDPISGHTALYWYRQSLGQGLEFLIYFQGNSAPDKSGLPSDRFSAERTGGSVSTLTIQRTQQEDSAVYLCASSLAKGASYNEQFFGPGTRLTVL.

This clone was seen just once. The rearrangement uses TRBV7-9 and TRBJ2-7, with 9 bases matching TRBD1. J lost 6 bases, V lost 5 bases, and 11 bases had no gene match. Per germline, CDR1 SEHNR and CDR2 FQNEAQ (reference sequence). This CDR3 has 15 residues. The CDR3 nucleotides read TGTGCCAGCAGCCCTAGGGGGACAGGGAGGACCGAGCAGTACTTC. Protein sequence: CASSPRGTGRTEQYF.

The chain employs TRBV7-8 and TRBJ2-3, with 13 bases identical to TRBD2. Germline CDR1 SGHVS, CDR2 FQNEAQ. The J segment lost 0 bases and the V segment lost 5 bases, leaving 8 bases of the junction unmatched. There are 18 residues in the CDR3. CDR3 sequence: CASSPPGLAGLSTDTQYF. For the CDR3, the DNA is TGTGCCAGCAGCCCGCCGGGACTAGCGGGACTTAGCACAGATACGCAGTATTTT.

The chain recombines TRBV3-1 (or the pseudogene TRBV3-2) with TRBJ2-1; tentatively, D is TRBD2 (6 bases). The CDR3 extends over 13 amino acids. V lost 0 bases to trimming and J lost 10 bases, with 10 bases between them. The V gene's germline CDR1 is LGHDT and CDR2 YNNKEL (reference sequence). The CDR3 spells CASSQDRAGEQFF. CDR3 DNA: TGTGCCAGCAGCCAAGATCGGGCGGGAGAGCAGTTCTTC.

This clone was counted a single time. The chain has TRBV28 and TRBJ2-5, with 9 bases identical to TRBD1. The CDR3 extends over 14 amino acids. Trimming removed 6 bases from V and 6 bases from J; junction bases left unmatched: 8. In germline, CDR1 is MDHEN, CDR2 SYDVKM. The CDR3 sequence: CASRSTGGEQTQYF. Written as DNA, the CDR3 is TGTGCCAGCAGATCTACAGGGGGCGAACAGACCCAGTACTTC.

This chain joins TRBV3-1 (or the pseudogene TRBV3-2) and TRBJ2-7, with D unresolved. Deletions cut 6 bases from V and 0 bases from J, with 18 bases between. The CDR3 runs to 16 residues. Germline loops: CDR1 LGHDT, CDR2 YNNKEL (reference sequence). DNA of the CDR3: TGTGCCAGCAGTAACCGTAGACGTCTGAGCTCCTACGAGCAGTACTTC. Translating it yields CASSNRRRLSSYEQYF.

The chain employs TRBV6-2 or TRBV6-3 and TRBJ1-4; D is ambiguous. The germline CDR1 and CDR2 sequences are MNHEY and SVGEGT. The ends were cut back, 5 bases at V and 3 bases at J, with 10 bases in the middle. The CDR3 extends over 14 amino acids. The chain's CDR3 is CASSPLEANEKLFF. For the CDR3, the DNA is TGTGCCAGCAGTCCCCTTGAGGCTAATGAAAAACTGTTTTTT.

The chain combines TRBV2 with TRBJ2-2; 10 bases align to TRBD2. V gave up 1 base and J gave up 5 bases; unmatched junction bases: 1. CDR1 is SNHLY, CDR2 FYNNEI, per germline. This CDR3 comprises 15 residues. CDR3 sequence: CASSEEAGGTGELFF. CDR3 nucleotide sequence: TGTGCCAGCAGTGAAGAAGCGGGAGGGACCGGGGAGCTGTTTTTT.

The genes are TRBV7-8 and TRBJ1-4; D not resolved. The germline CDR1 and CDR2 sequences are SGHVS and FQNEAQ. V lost 1 base, J lost 4 bases, and 13 bases lay in between. CDR3 size: 16 residues. Here the CDR3 reads CASSLDWQLVNEKLFF. The DNA of the CDR3 is TGTGCCAGCAGCTTAGACTGGCAGCTTGTTAATGAAAAACTGTTTTTT.

V and J are TRBV5-5 and TRBJ2-7; 7 positions match TRBD2. The CDR3 is made up of 15 amino acids. CDR1 SGHKS and CDR2 YYEKEE come from the germline V gene (reference sequence). Unmatched junction bases numbered 11, after V lost 4 bases and J lost 4 bases. CDR3: CASSTRLAAGYEQYF. The CDR3 nucleotides read TGTGCCAGCAGCACCAGACTAGCTGCAGGATACGAGCAGTACTTC.

The gene calls are TRBV11-2 and TRBJ2-1, with TRBD2 matching 11 bases. The germline V gene has CDR1 SGHAT and CDR2 FQNNGV. The CDR3 length is 14 residues. V gave up 5 bases and J gave up 7 bases; unmatched junction bases: 4. In DNA form, the CDR3 reads TGTGCCAGCAGCATTAGCGGGAGGGTGAATGAGCAGTTCTTC. Its protein is CASSISGRVNEQFF.

V gene TRBV28 combines with J gene TRBJ2-3; D is possibly TRBD1 or TRBD2 (5 bases each). The V and J ends lost 4 bases and 4 bases respectively, with 15 bases between them. From germline, CDR1 is MDHEN and CDR2 SYDVKM. The CDR3 spans 15 residues. The CDR3 nucleotides read TGTGCCAGCAGTTCTTCCTGGGACGTCGCAGATACGCAGTATTTT. Its protein is CASSSSWDVADTQYF.

The V and J genes are TRBV9 and TRBJ2-7, with D uncertain. The CDR3 contains 14 residues. V was shortened by 0 bases and J by 6 bases, with 13 bases between the two germline ends. Germline lookup yields CDR1 SGDLS and CDR2 YYNGEE. The CDR3 sequence is CASSVGQEMGEQYF. CDR3 nucleotide sequence: TGTGCCAGCAGCGTAGGCCAGGAGATGGGCGAGCAGTACTTC.

V gene TRBV27 combines with J gene TRBJ2-3, with 9 bases identical to TRBD2. The CDR3 is 14 residues long. J gave up 1 base and V 6 bases, and 2 bases lay outside the gene matches. Looked up from germline, CDR1 is MNHEY and CDR2 is SMNVEV (reference sequence). In DNA, the CDR3 is TGTGCCAGCAGCAGACTAGCGGGCACAGATACGCAGTATTTT. Protein sequence: CASSRLAGTDTQYF.